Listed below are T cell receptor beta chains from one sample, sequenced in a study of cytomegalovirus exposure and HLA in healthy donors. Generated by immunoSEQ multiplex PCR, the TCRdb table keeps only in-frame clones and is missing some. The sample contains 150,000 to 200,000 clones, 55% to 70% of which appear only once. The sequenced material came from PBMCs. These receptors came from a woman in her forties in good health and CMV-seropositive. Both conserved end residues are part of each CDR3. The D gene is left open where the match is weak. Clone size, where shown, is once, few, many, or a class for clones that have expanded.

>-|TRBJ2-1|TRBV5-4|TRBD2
CASSWTSGSSYNEQFF
TGTGCCAGCAGCTGGACTAGCGGGAGTTCCTACAATGAGCAGTTCTTC
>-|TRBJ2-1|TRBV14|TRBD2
CASSQDSPTLAGVGLEQFF
TGTGCCAGCAGCCAAGATTCCCCCACCCTAGCGGGAGTGGGCCTGGAGCAGTTCTTC
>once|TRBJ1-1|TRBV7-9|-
CASSLETGLDTEAFF
TGTGCCAGCAGCTTAGAGACGGGATTGGACACTGAAGCTTTCTTT
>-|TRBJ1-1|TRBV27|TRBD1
CASSRWTGLGDSEAFF
TGTGCCAGCAGTAGATGGACAGGTCTAGGGGACTCTGAAGCTTTCTTT
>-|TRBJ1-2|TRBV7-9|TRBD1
CASSSGRGLGGYTF
TGTGCCAGCAGCTCGGGCAGGGGGCTTGGGGGCTACACCTTC
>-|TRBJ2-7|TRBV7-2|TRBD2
CASSSLISGRNEQYF
TGTGCCAGCAGCTCACTAATTAGCGGGAGAAACGAGCAGTACTTC
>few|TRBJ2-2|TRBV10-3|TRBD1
CAIRGTGDYTGELFF
TGTGCCATCAGGGGGACAGGGGACTACACCGGGGAGCTGTTTTTT
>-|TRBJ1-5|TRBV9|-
CASSVLTDGSNQPQHF
TGTGCCAGCAGCGTATTGACAGATGGAAGCAATCAGCCCCAGCATTTT
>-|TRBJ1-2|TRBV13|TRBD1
CASSPDRGLTNYGYTF
TGTGCCAGCAGCCCGGACAGGGGCCTTACCAACTATGGCTACACCTTC
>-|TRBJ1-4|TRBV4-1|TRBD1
CASSPPTLGDSENEELFF
TGCGCCAGCAGCCCCCCAACACTCGGGGACAGTGAAAATGAAGAACTGTTTTTT
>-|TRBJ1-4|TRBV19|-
CASSKRTLEKLFF
TGTGCCAGTAGTAAGAGAACCCTTGAAAAACTGTTTTTT
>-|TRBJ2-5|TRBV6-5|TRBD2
CASSRGGVETQYF
TGTGCCAGCAGCCGGGGAGGGGTCGAGACCCAGTACTTC
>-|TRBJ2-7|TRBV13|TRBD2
CASSLSSGRRGEQYF
TGTGCCAGCAGCTTAAGTAGCGGGAGAAGAGGCGAGCAGTACTTC
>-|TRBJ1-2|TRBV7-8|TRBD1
CASSLVEGADGYTF
TGTGCCAGCAGCTTAGTCGAGGGGGCAGATGGCTACACCTTC
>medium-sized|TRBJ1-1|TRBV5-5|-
CASTREREAFF
TGTGCCAGCACGAGGGAACGGGAAGCTTTCTTT
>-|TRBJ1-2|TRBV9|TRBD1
CASSPQVGQGFGYTF
TGTGCCAGCAGCCCCCAAGTGGGACAGGGATTTGGCTACACCTTC
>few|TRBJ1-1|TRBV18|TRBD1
CASSQGQALNTEAFF
TGTGCCAGCTCACAGGGACAGGCGCTTAACACTGAAGCTTTCTTT
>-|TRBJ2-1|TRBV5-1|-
CASSLSGGKNEQFF
TGCGCCAGCAGCTTGAGTGGGGGGAAAAATGAGCAGTTCTTC
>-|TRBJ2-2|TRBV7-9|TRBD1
CASSLGDSGTGELFF
TGTGCCAGCAGCTTAGGGGACAGTGGGACCGGGGAGCTGTTTTTT
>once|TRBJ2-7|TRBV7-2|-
CASSLGRVGEQYF
TGTGCCAGCAGCTTAGGGAGAGTTGGCGAGCAGTACTTC
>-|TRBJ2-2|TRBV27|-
CASRVLASTGELFF
TGTGCCAGCAGGGTATTAGCGAGCACCGGGGAGCTGTTTTTT
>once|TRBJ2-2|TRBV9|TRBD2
CASSVDGGLGSAGELFF
TGTGCCAGCAGCGTAGACGGGGGGTTAGGGTCGGCCGGGGAGCTGTTTTTT
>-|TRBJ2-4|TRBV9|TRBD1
CASSVEAGGRNIQYF
TGTGCCAGCAGCGTAGAGGCAGGGGGACGAAACATTCAGTACTTC
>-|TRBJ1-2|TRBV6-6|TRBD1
CASSYQGQLNSYGYTF
TGTGCCAGCAGTTACCAGGGACAGCTAAACAGCTATGGCTACACCTTC
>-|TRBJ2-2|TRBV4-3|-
CASSQGLNTGELFF
TGCGCCAGCAGCCAAGGACTCAACACCGGGGAGCTGTTTTTT
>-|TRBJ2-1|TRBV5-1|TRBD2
CASSLDGGGPLGRQFF
TGCGCCAGCAGCTTGGATGGCGGGGGGCCTCTGGGGCGGCAGTTCTTC
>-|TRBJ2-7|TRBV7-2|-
CASSLASSATYEQYF
TGTGCCAGCAGCTTAGCTTCCAGCGCGACCTACGAGCAGTACTTC
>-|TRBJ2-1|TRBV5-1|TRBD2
CASSMISGGVDEQFF
TGCGCCAGCAGCATGATTAGCGGGGGGGTCGATGAGCAGTTCTTC
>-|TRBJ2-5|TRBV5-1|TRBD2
CASSLGVAGVPYQETQYF
TGCGCCAGCAGCTTGGGAGTAGCGGGGGTCCCGTACCAAGAGACCCAGTACTTC
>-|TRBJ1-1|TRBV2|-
CASRGQDTEAFF
TGTGCCAGCAGGGGGCAGGACACTGAAGCTTTCTTT
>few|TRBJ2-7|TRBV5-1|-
CASSLNSLAITYEQYF
TGCGCCAGCAGCTTGAACAGCCTAGCGATCACCTACGAGCAGTACTTC
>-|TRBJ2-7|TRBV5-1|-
CASSGGTGSYEQYF
TGCGCCAGCAGCGGGGGCACGGGCTCCTACGAGCAGTACTTC
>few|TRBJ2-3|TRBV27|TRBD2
CASSLLASGRSDTQYF
TGTGCCAGCAGTCTCTTAGCTAGCGGGAGATCAGATACGCAGTATTTT
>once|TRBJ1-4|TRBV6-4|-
CASSEQVNEKLFF
TGTGCCAGCAGTGAGCAGGTTAATGAAAAGCTGTTTTTT
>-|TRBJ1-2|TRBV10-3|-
CAISENRPSRYTF
TGTGCCATCAGTGAGAACAGACCCTCTCGCTACACCTTC
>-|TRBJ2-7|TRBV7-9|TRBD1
CASSSGTVSYEQYF
TGTGCCAGCAGCTCAGGGACAGTCTCCTACGAGCAGTACTTC
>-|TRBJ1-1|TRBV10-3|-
CAISGQVNTEAFF
TGTGCCATCAGTGGGCAGGTGAACACTGAAGCTTTCTTT
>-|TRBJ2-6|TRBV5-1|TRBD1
CASSLGPGQSISGANVLTF
TGCGCCAGCAGCTTGGGGCCGGGACAGTCTATTTCTGGGGCCAACGTCCTGACTTTC
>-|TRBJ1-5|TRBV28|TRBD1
CASRGQDGNQPQHF
TGTGCCAGCAGAGGACAGGATGGCAATCAGCCCCAGCATTTT